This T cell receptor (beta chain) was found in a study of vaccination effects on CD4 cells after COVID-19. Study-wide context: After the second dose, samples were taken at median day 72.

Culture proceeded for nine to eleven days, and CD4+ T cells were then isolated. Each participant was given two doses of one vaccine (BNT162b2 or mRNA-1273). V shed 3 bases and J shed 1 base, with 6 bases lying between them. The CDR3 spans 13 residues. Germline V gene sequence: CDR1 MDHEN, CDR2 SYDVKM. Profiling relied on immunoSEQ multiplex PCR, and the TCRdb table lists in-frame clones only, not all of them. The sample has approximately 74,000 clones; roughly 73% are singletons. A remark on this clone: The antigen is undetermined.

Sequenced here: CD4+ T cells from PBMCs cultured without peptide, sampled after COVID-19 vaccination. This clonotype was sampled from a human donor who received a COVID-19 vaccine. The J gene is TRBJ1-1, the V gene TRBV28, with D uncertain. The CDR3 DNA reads TGTGCCAGCAGTTTGTCCAGGAACACTGAAGCTTTCTTT. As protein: CASSLSRNTEAFF.